A single sample gave rise to the 8 T cell receptor beta chains below, sequenced in a study of T cells in Graves' hyperthyroidism and ophthalmopathy. Using RNA transcripts as the source, TCR beta CDR3 regions were amplified. The HTBI primer set was used in a first-round RT-PCR of the TCR CDR3. TCRdb itself ran the multiplex PCR reads through MiXCR, one entry per CDR3 protein. The sample holds a few hundred thousand distinct CDR3 sequences, 46% seen once. Material: peripheral blood or thyroid tissue (not recorded which). The receptor set was obtained from a woman in her late teens or twenties with Graves' hyperthyroidism.

The V and J genes are TRBV5-1 and TRBJ2-6; D is undetermined. The V and J ends lost 0 bases and 4 bases respectively, with 2 bases between them. The CDR3 extends over 13 amino acids. Looked up from germline, CDR1 is SGHRS and CDR2 is YFSETQ. CDR3: CASSLDGANVLTF. CDR3 coding DNA: TGCGCCAGCAGCTTGGACGGGGCCAACGTCCTGACTTTC.

The rearrangement links TRBV11-3 to TRBJ1-1, with 10 positions matching TRBD1. Trimming cost V 0 bases and J 4 bases; bases outside gene matches: 5. CDR3 length equals 16 residues. Germline-derived CDR1 and CDR2 are SGHNT and YENEEA. The CDR3 nucleotides are TGTGCCAGCAGCTTAGATCAGGACAGGGGGAGCACTGAAGCTTTCTTT. Translated, it gives CASSLDQDRGSTEAFF.

The chain carries TRBV10-3 and TRBJ1-2; tentative D call: TRBD1 (5 bases). This CDR3 is built from 15 residues. The V and J ends lost 3 bases and 2 bases respectively, with 13 bases between them. In germline, CDR1 is ENHRY, CDR2 SYGVKD. The CDR3 bases are TGTGCCATCAGTGATCTTGAAGGGGAGAACTATGGCTACACCTTC. It encodes CAISDLEGENYGYTF.

On this clonotype: Since a much larger clone is just one base distant, this may be a read error. The chain uses TRBV7-9 and TRBJ2-7; 7 bases align to TRBD1. V dropped 5 bases and J dropped 5; count of bases not matched to a gene: 12. This CDR3 region has 15 residues. CDR1 and CDR2 (germline): SEHNR, FQNEAQ (reference sequence). CDR3 bases: TGTGCCAGCAGCCAAGATAAGGTAGGGGGCGACGAGCAGTACTTC. It encodes CASSQDKVGGDEQYF.

The chain employs TRBV7-2 and TRBJ2-5; 9 bases are a match to TRBD1. There are 13 residues in the CDR3. Looked up from germline, CDR1 is SGHTA and CDR2 is FQGNSA. V was clipped by 8 bases and J by 11 bases; unmatched bases: 12. CDR3 nucleotides: TGTGCCAGCGGGACAGGGTCGGGAGATACGCAGTACTTC. This sequence encodes CASGTGSGDTQYF.

The chain links TRBV19 to TRBJ2-7; 9 bases line up with TRBD2. After removal of 8 bases from V and 4 bases from J, the junction contained 9 bases not matched to a gene. The CDR3 sequence is 14 residues long. The germline gives CDR1 LNHDA, CDR2 SQIVND (reference sequence). This CDR3 reads CASAREREEYEQYF. CDR3 in DNA: TGTGCCAGTGCTAGAGAGCGGGAGGAGTACGAGCAGTACTTC.

At least ten counts were recorded for this clonotype. The chain uses TRBV19 and TRBJ1-6; no reliable D call. This CDR3 is built from 17 residues. Germline assignment: CDR1 LNHDA and CDR2 SQIVND (reference sequence). Trimming pared 4 bases from V and 0 bases from J, leaving 13 bases between. The CDR3 nucleotides are TGTGCCAGTAGTAAAAGGACCGGAAGCTCCTATAATTCACCCCTCCACTTT. Its translation: CASSKRTGSSYNSPLHF. Full variable domain (rest looked up from reference TRBV19 and TRBJ1-6): DGGITQSPKYLFRKEGQNVTLSCEQNLNHDAMYWYRQDPGQGLRLIYYSQIVNDFQKGDIAEGYSVSREKKESFPLTVTSAQKNPTAFYLCASSKRTGSSYNSPLHFGNGTRLTVT.

There are many counts of this clonotype. This sequence joins TRBV24-1 and TRBJ1-4; D not certain. The germline V and J ends were trimmed by 4 bases and 6 bases, with 11 bases remaining between them. Germline V gives CDR1 KGHDR, CDR2 SFDVKD. The CDR3 sequence is 14 residues long. The CDR3 region is CATSDRNGDEKLFF. DNA for the CDR3: TGTGCCACCAGTGACCGAAATGGGGATGAAAAACTGTTTTTT.